This T cell receptor beta chain was identified in a study of CD8+ T cells in alopecia areata. Study-level points and caveats: Scalp clonality decreased significantly with tofacitinib, and so did expanded CD8+ clones among the top 100. Association of baseline CD8+ expansion with response is uncertain owing to one nonresponder.

From germline, CDR1 is LGHNA and CDR2 YNFKEQ. The CDR3 is 14 amino acids. Trimming took 6 bases from V and 7 from J, leaving 13 bases between them. As concerns this clone: The antigen is undetermined.

Extraction of RNA preceded its reverse transcription into cDNA, which served as the sequencing template. The repertoire was sequenced with immunoSEQ multiplex PCR; TCRdb's copy has only in-frame clones and lacks some. The sample records around 190,000 clones, roughly three fifths being singletons. As to treatment: oral pan-JAK inhibitor, 5-10 mg twice daily. This TCR derives from a human donor with alopecia areata. The rearrangement uses TRBV4-2 and TRBJ1-6; TRBD1 might be the D (6 bases). Sequencing used CD4+ T cells sorted from blood, obtained around week 47, from a patient treated with tofacitinib. The CDR3 protein is CASSERGQNSPLHF. As DNA, the CDR3 is TGTGCCAGCAGTGAACGGGGACAAAATTCACCCCTCCACTTT.